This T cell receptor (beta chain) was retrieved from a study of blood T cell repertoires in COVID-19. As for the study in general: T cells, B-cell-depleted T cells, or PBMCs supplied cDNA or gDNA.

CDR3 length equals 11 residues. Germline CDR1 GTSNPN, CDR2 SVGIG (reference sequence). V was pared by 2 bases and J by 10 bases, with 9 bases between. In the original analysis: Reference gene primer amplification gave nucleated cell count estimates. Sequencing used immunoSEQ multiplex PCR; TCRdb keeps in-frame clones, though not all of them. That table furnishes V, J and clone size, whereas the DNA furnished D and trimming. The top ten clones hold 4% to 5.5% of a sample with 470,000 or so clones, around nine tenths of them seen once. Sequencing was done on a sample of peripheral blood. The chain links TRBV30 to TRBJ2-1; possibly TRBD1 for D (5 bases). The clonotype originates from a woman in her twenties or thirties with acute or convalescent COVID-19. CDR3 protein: CAWSRTSEQFF. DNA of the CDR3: TGTGCCTGGAGTAGGACAAGCGAGCAGTTCTTC.